Listed here are 19 T cell receptor beta chains from one sample, sequenced in a study of blood T cell repertoires in COVID-19. Clones were sequenced by immunoSEQ multiplex PCR, and TCRdb holds only the in-frame ones, with some missing. The table includes about 370,000 clones, 89% detected once. The sample taken for sequencing was PBMCs or T cells enriched from blood (not recorded which). The receptors derive from a woman under 40 who had recovered from COVID-19.

The CDR3 protein is CASSEMFIAGDNTGELFF. In nucleotides, the CDR3 is TGTGCCAGCAGTGAAATGTTTATAGCGGGAGACAACACCGGGGAGCTGTTTTTT. The chain employs TRBV25-1 and TRBJ2-2; TRBD2 aligns across 9 bases. J was trimmed by 2 bases and V by 2 bases; bases with no gene match: 9. The CDR3 has 18 amino acids. CDR1 MGHDK and CDR2 SYGVNS come from the germline V gene.

J is TRBJ1-2 and V is TRBV6-5, with 9 bases identical to TRBD1. The V gene's germline CDR1 is MNHEY and CDR2 SVGAGI. There are 14 residues in the CDR3. The V segment lost 6 bases and the J segment 4 bases; nucleotides outside the gene matches: 6. DNA for the CDR3: TGTGCCAGCAGCGTAGGACAGGGGCTCTATGGCTACACCTTC. It encodes CASSVGQGLYGYTF.

The chain is built from TRBV30 and TRBJ2-3; 11 bases are a match to TRBD2. CDR3 length: 17 residues. The V segment lost 0 bases and the J segment 3 bases; nucleotides outside the gene matches: 8. Germline assignment: CDR1 GTSNPN and CDR2 SVGIG (reference sequence). This CDR3 reads CAWSVQGSGGGTDTQYF. The CDR3 DNA follows: TGTGCCTGGAGTGTACAAGGTAGCGGGGGGGGGACAGATACGCAGTATTTT.

The genes are TRBV25-1 and TRBJ1-2, with 8 bases aligning to TRBD1. The CDR3 runs 14 residues. Losses at the gene ends were 1 base for V and 6 bases for J; bases not matched to a gene: 4. Looked up from germline, CDR1 is MGHDK and CDR2 is SYGVNS. The CDR3 nucleotides read TGTGCCAGCAGTGAATCGGCAGGGGGCGATGGCTACACCTTC. It is translated as CASSESAGGDGYTF.

This clone was observed a few times. The chain couples TRBV5-1 to TRBJ1-1; TRBD1 matches at 8 bases. CDR1 is SGHRS and CDR2 is YFSETQ in the germline V gene. This CDR3 region has 16 residues. The V gene end was trimmed by 3 bases and the J gene end by 5 bases; junction bases not matched to a gene: 12. The CDR3 DNA reads TGCGCCAGCAGCTGGACCGGGGACAGGCGAAAGACTGAAGCTTTCTTT. Its protein product is CASSWTGDRRKTEAFF.

In this sample, this clone turned up once. The V gene is TRBV6-2 or TRBV6-3, the J gene TRBJ1-2; unclear D gene. Germline V gives CDR1 MNHEY, CDR2 SVGEGT. V lost 6 bases and J 1 base, leaving 18 bases between the germline ends. The CDR3 spans 16 residues. The CDR3 sequence is CASSEQSGVLNYGYTF. The DNA of the CDR3 is TGTGCCAGCAGCGAACAATCGGGAGTGCTTAACTATGGCTACACCTTC.

This chain connects TRBV7-9 to TRBJ2-3; TRBD2 is a possible D gene (6 bases). The germline V gene has CDR1 SEHNR and CDR2 FQNEAQ (reference sequence). The CDR3 extends over 12 amino acids. Trimming cost V 5 bases and J 9 bases, with 12 bases left between them. Here the CDR3 DNA reads TGTGCCAGCAGCGAACCGGGGAGGACGCAGTATTTT. Amino acids: CASSEPGRTQYF.

With respect to this clone: Other nucleotide sequences in the sample specify the same CDR3. The chain recombines TRBV7-9 with TRBJ2-7; maybe TRBD2 (7 bases). The CDR3 covers 16 residues. Looked up from germline, CDR1 is SEHNR and CDR2 is FQNEAQ (reference sequence). V gave up 1 base and J gave up 0 bases, with 13 bases separating them. The CDR3 bases are TGTGCCAGCAGCTTAGGGGGGCTAGCGGACTCCTACGAGCAGTACTTC. Its protein is CASSLGGLADSYEQYF. Looking up the rest from reference TRBV7-9 and TRBJ2-7 gives the full variable domain: DTGVSQNPRHKITKRGQNVTFRCDPISEHNRLYWYRQTLGQGPEFLTYFQNEAQLEKSRLLSDRFSAERPKGSFSTLEIQRTEQGDSAMYLCASSLGGLADSYEQYFGPGTRLTVT.

The chain has TRBV6-2 or TRBV6-3 and TRBJ2-3; 10 bases line up with TRBD2. The CDR3 contains 18 residues. V lost 4 bases to trimming and J lost 5 bases; unmatched junction nucleotides: 15. Germline lookup yields CDR1 MNHEY and CDR2 SVGEGT. The CDR3 protein is CASSFPWASGGRGDTQYF. CDR3 nucleotides: TGTGCCAGCAGTTTCCCGTGGGCTAGCGGGGGCCGGGGAGATACGCAGTATTTT.

The V and J genes are TRBV19 and TRBJ1-1; 7 positions agree with TRBD1. CDR1 and CDR2 from the germline V gene are LNHDA and SQIVND (reference sequence). The CDR3 is made up of 13 amino acids. V was clipped by 7 bases and J by 4 bases; unmatched bases: 6. In nucleotides, the CDR3 is TGTGCCAGTAAACACAGGGGTGGCACTGAAGCTTTCTTT. Its protein is CASKHRGGTEAFF.

The gene calls are TRBV27 and TRBJ2-1; 12 bases line up with TRBD2. The CDR3 runs 15 residues. Germline V gene sequence: CDR1 MNHEY, CDR2 SMNVEV (reference sequence). Germline trimming cut 3 bases from V and 9 bases from J; bases unmatched to any gene: 6. This CDR3 is CASSFGLAGRVEQFF. The CDR3 nucleotides read TGTGCCAGCAGTTTTGGACTAGCGGGAAGGGTTGAGCAGTTCTTC.

The CDR3 reads CASSGKGQGRLAQHF. CDR3 DNA: TGTGCCAGCAGTGGCAAGGGACAGGGGAGGTTAGCCCAGCATTTT. The chain links TRBV27 to TRBJ1-5; 10 nucleotides agree with TRBD1. Germline values: CDR1 MNHEY, CDR2 SMNVEV (reference sequence). V gave up 5 bases and J gave up 11 bases; unmatched junction bases: 12. The CDR3 is 15 residues long.

V usage is TRBV1 and J usage is TRBJ1-6; the table's D call TRBD1 went unverified against the DNA. TRBV1 is a documented pseudogene. The CDR3 covers 17 residues. CDR3 bases: TGCACCAGCAGCGGGGGACAGTCGAGCTCCTATAATTCACCCCTCCACTTT. Encoded protein: CTSSGGQSSSYNSPLHF.

V is TRBV29-1 and J is TRBJ2-7, with D maybe TRBD2 (5 bases). Germline V gene data show CDR1 as SQVTM and CDR2 as ANQGSEA. V gave up 6 bases and J gave up 2 bases, with 17 bases separating them. The CDR3 extends over 14 amino acids. DNA of the CDR3: TGCAGCGTCGGAGGAGGACGGTCCCCCTACGAGCAGTACTTC. Encoded protein: CSVGGGRSPYEQYF.

In its sample, this clone was seen once. The CDR3 is CASSGTGRGANVLTF. CDR3 DNA: TGTGCCAGCAGCGGGACAGGTCGGGGGGCCAACGTCCTGACTTTC. This chain uses TRBV5-8 with TRBJ2-6; 8 nucleotides match TRBD1. This CDR3 comprises 15 residues. Germline trimming cut 4 bases from V and 4 bases from J; bases unmatched to any gene: 4. The germline CDR1 and CDR2 sequences are SGHTS and YDEGEE.

The CDR3 DNA sequence: TGTGCCAGCAGGCAAGGGGGCCTTTCCTACGAGCAGTACTTC. Translated, it gives CASRQGGLSYEQYF. This chain connects TRBV2 to TRBJ2-7, with 7 bases fitting TRBD1. The CDR3 runs to 14 residues. Germline V lookup: CDR1 SNHLY, CDR2 FYNNEI. V lost 6 bases to trimming and J lost 1 base; unmatched junction nucleotides: 6.

The genes are TRBV30 and TRBJ1-5; TRBD1 is a possible D gene (6 bases). The CDR3 is 15 residues long. V dropped 3 bases and J dropped 7 bases, with 19 bases sitting between them. Germline values: CDR1 GTSNPN, CDR2 SVGIG (reference sequence). The CDR3 DNA sequence: TGTGCCTGGAGCTATAGGGGGGGAAGGGTCCAGCCCCAGCATTTT. Translated: CAWSYRGGRVQPQHF. Filled out from reference TRBV30 and TRBJ1-5, the complete variable domain reads SQTIHQWPATLVQPVGSPLSLECTVEGTSNPNLYWYRQAAGRGLQLLFYSVGIGQISSEVPQNLSASRPQDRQFILSSKKLLLSDSGFYLCAWSYRGGRVQPQHFGDGTRLSIL.

For the CDR3, the DNA is TGTGCCAGCTCAAGGACAGGACCCAATCAGCCCCAGCATTTT. Its protein is CASSRTGPNQPQHF. The chain uses TRBV18 and TRBJ1-5; 7 bases are shared with TRBD1. With V trimmed by 5 bases and J by 3 bases, 4 bases remained unmatched. Germline V lookup: CDR1 KGHSH, CDR2 LQKENI. The CDR3 runs 14 residues.

CDR3 sequence: CAIIPGTEAFF. The CDR3 DNA follows: TGTGCCATCATCCCCGGCACTGAAGCTTTCTTT. J is TRBJ1-1 and V is TRBV7-9; no reliable D call. CDR1 is SEHNR, CDR2 FQNEAQ, per germline (reference sequence). The CDR3 sequence is 11 residues long. Trimming removed 10 bases from V and 4 bases from J, with 10 bases in between.